This T cell receptor beta chain was observed in a study of shared clonotypes between healthy human individuals. Sequenced by immunoSEQ multiplex PCR; TCRdb stores in-frame clones only, minus some. The sample consists of 950,000 to 1,300,000 clones, roughly 80% of them appearing once. There are 15 residues in the CDR3. Germline lookup yields CDR1 LNHDA and CDR2 SQIVND (reference sequence). V lost 6 bases, J lost 0 bases, and 14 bases lay in between. Sequencing used memory CD4+ T cells sorted from blood. Subset meaning: CD45RA-negative fraction. The clonotype was recovered from a young man in good health. This chain links TRBV19 with TRBJ1-1; tentative D call: TRBD1 (5 bases). CDR3 bases: TGTGCCAGTAGCCACGCCGGGGGGATGAACACTGAAGCTTTCTTT. It codes for CASSHAGGMNTEAFF.